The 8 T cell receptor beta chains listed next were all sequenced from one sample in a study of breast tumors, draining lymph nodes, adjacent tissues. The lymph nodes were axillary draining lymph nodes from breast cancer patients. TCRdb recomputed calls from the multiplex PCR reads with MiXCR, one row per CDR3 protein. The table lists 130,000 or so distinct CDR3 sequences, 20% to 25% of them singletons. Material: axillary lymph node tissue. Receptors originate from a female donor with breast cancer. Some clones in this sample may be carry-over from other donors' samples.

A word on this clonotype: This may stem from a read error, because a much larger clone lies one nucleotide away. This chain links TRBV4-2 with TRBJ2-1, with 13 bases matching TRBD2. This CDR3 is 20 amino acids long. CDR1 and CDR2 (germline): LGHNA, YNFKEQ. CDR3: CASSQQPGLAGLSSYNEQLF. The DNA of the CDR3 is TGTGCCAGCAGCCAGCAACCGGGACTAGCGGGACTCAGCTCCTACAATGAGCAGCTCTTC.

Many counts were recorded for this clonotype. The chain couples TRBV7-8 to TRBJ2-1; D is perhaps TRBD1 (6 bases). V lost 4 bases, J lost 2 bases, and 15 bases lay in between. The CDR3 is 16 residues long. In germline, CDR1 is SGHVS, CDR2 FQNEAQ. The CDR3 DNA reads TGTGCCAGCAGCTCCTACGGGACATATACCTACAATGAGCAGTTCTTC. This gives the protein CASSSYGTYTYNEQFF.

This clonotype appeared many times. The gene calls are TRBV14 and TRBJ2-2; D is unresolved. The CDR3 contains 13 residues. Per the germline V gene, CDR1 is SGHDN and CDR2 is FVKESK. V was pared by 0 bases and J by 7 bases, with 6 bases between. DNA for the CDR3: TGTGCCAGCAGCCAAGATTTGCTCGGGGAGCTGTTTTTT. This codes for CASSQDLLGELFF.

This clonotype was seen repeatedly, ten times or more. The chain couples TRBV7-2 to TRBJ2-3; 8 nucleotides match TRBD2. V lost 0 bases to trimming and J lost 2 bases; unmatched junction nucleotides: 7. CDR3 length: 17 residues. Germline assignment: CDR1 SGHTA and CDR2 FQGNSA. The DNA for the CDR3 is TGTGCCAGCAGCTTAGCGCCTACGGGACTAGTCACAGATACGCAGTATTTT. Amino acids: CASSLAPTGLVTDTQYF. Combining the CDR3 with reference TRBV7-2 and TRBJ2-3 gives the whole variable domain GAGVSQSPSNKVTEKGKDVELRCDPISGHTALYWYRQSLGQGLEFLIYFQGNSAPDKSGLPSDRFSAERTGGSVSTLTIQRTQQEDSAVYLCASSLAPTGLVTDTQYFGPGTRLTVL.

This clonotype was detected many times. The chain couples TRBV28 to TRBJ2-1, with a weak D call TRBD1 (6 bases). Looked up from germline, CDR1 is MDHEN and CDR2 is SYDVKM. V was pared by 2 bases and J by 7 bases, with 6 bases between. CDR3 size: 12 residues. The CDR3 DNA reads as TGTGCCAGCAGTTTACAGGGGAATGAGCAGTTCTTC. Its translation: CASSLQGNEQFF. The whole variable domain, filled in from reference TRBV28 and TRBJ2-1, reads DVKVTQSSRYLVKRTGEKVFLECVQDMDHENMFWYRQDPGLGLRLIYFSYDVKMKEKGDIPEGYSVSREKKERFSLILESASTNQTSMYLCASSLQGNEQFFGPGTRLTVL.

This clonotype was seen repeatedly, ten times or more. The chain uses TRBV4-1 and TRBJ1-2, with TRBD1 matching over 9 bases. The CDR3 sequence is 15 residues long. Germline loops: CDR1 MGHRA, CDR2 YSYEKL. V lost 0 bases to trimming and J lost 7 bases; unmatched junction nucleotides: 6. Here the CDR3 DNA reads TGCGCCAGCAGCCAAGAACGGGACAGGGCCGGTGGCTACACCTTC. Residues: CASSQERDRAGGYTF.

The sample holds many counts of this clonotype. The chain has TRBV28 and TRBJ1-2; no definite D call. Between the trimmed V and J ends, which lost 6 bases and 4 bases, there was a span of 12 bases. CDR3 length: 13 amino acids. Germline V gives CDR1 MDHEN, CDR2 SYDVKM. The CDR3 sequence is CASSYNVAYGYTF. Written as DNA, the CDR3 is TGTGCCAGCAGCTATAACGTTGCCTATGGCTACACCTTC.

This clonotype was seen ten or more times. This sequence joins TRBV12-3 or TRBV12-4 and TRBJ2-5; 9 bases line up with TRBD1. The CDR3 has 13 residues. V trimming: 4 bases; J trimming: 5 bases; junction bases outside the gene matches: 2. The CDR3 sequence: CASSWTGAETQYF. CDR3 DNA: TGTGCCAGCAGTTGGACAGGGGCGGAGACCCAGTACTTC.